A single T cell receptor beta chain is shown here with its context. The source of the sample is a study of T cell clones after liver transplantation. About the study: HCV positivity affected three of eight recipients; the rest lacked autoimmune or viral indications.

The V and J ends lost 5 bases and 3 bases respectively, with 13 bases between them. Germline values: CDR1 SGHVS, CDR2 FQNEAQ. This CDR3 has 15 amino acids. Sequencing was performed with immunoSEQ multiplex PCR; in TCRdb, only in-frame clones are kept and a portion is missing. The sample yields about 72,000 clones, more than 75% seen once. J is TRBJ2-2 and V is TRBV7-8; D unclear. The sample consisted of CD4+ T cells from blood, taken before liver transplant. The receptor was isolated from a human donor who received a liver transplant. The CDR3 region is CASSPTESDTGELFF. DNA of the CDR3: TGTGCCAGCAGCCCGACGGAGTCAGACACCGGGGAGCTGTTTTTT.